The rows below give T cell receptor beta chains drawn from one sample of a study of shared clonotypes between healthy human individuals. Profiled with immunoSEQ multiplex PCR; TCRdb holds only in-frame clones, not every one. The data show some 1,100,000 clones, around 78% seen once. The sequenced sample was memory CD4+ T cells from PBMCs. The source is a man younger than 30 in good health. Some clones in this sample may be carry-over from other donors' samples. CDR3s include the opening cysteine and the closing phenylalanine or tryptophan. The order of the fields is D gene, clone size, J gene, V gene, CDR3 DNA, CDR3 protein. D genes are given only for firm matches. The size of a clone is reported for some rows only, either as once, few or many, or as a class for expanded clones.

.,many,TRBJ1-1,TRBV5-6,TGTGCCAGCACTCCCGTGGGCAGCCCGAACACTGAAGCTTTCTTT,CASTPVGSPNTEAFF
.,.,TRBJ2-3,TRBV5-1,TGCGCCAGCAGCCTGACAGCGGGTCGCACAGATACGCAGTATTTT,CASSLTAGRTDTQYF
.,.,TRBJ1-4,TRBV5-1,TGCGCCAGCAGCTTTGGGATGACTAATGAAAAACTGTTTTTT,CASSFGMTNEKLFF
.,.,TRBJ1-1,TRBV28,TGTGCCAGCAGTTTAGGCGGGGGGGTAGGGGAAATCGAAGCTTTCTTT,CASSLGGGVGEIEAFF
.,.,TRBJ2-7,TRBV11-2,TGTGCCAGCAGCATCCAGACCGGCTCCTACGAGCAGTACTTC,CASSIQTGSYEQYF
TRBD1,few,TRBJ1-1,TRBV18,TGTGCCAGCTCACCACAGGGGGCTTTGAACACTGAAGCTTTCTTT,CASSPQGALNTEAFF
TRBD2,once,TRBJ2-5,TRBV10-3,TGTGCCATCAGCGTGAGCGGGGAGAACCAAGAGACCCAGTACTTC,CAISVSGENQETQYF
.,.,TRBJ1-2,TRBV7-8,TGTGCCAGCACCGCGCGGCGTATTGGACCAGAGGGCTACACCTTC,CASTARRIGPEGYTF
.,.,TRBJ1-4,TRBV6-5,TGTGCCAGCTCGCGTGGGCCACGGGAAAAACTGTTTTTT,CASSRGPREKLFF
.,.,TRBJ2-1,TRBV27,TGTGCCAGCAGTTTCGGCAGGGGCTCCTACAATGAGCAGTTCTTC,CASSFGRGSYNEQFF
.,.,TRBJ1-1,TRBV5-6,TGTGCCAGCAGCCCCGACGCCGGGATGAACACTGAAGCTTTCTTT,CASSPDAGMNTEAFF
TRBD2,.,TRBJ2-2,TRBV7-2,TGTGCCAGCAGCTTGAGGACTAGCCAAAGCGGGGAGCTGTTTTTT,CASSLRTSQSGELFF
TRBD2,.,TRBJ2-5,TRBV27,TGTGCCAGCAGTTCACTAGCGGGAGCGCGGGGAGAGACCCAGTACTTC,CASSSLAGARGETQYF
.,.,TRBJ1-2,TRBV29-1,TGCAGCGTTGAAACAGGGCTTGGCTACACCTTC,CSVETGLGYTF
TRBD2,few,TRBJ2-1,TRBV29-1,TGCAGCGTTGAAGGGGGACTAGCGGGAGACGATGAGCAGTTCTTC,CSVEGGLAGDDEQFF
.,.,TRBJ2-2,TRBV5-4,TGTGCCAGCAGCTTGCCGCGCGGGGCGGGCACCGGGGAGCTGTTTTTT,CASSLPRGAGTGELFF
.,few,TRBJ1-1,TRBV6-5,TGTGCCAGCAGTCAAGGGGGCACTGAAGCTTTCTTT,CASSQGGTEAFF
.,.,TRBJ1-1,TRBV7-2,TGTGCCAGCAGCTCGCAACAGGGTGCTGAAGCTTTCTTT,CASSSQQGAEAFF
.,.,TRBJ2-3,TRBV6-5,TGTGCCAGCGCCCGGTTGAACTCAGGGGATACGCAGTATTTT,CASARLNSGDTQYF
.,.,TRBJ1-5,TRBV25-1,TGTGCCAGCAGGAGCCCGAAGTTTGGGTGGATTCAGCCCCAGCATTTT,CASRSPKFGWIQPQHF
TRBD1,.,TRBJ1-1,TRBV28,TGTGCCAGCAGTTCGACAGGGGGGAACACTGAAGCTTTCTTT,CASSSTGGNTEAFF
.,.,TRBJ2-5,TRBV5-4,TGTGCCAGCAGCAGCCGGGATTCACGGGAGACCCAGTACTTC,CASSSRDSRETQYF
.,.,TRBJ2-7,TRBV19,TGTGCCAGTAGTGTTTACAGCGATTCCTACGAGCAGTACTTC,CASSVYSDSYEQYF
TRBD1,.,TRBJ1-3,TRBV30,TGTGCCTGGAGTGTACCCAGAACTGGGACAGGGGGAAACACCATATATTTT,CAWSVPRTGTGGNTIYF
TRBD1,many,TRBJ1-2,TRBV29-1,TGCAGCGTTTCAGGGGGCTCAGGGTATGGCTACACCTTC,CSVSGGSGYGYTF
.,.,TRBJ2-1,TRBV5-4,TGTGCCAGCAGCTTGTGGGCAAAGAGTTACAATGAGCAGTTCTTC,CASSLWAKSYNEQFF
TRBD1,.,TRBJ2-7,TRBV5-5,TGTGCCAGCAGCTTGGTAATGGGACAGGGGAGCTACGAGCAGTACTTC,CASSLVMGQGSYEQYF
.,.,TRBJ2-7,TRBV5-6,TGTGCCAGCAGCTTGGAACCCACCTACGAGCAGTACTTC,CASSLEPTYEQYF
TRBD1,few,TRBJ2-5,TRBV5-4,TGTGCCAGCAGCTTGGCAACAGGGGAAGAGACCCAGTACTTC,CASSLATGEETQYF
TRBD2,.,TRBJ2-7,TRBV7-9,TGTGCCAGCAGCTCCGGACTAGCGGGAGCAAACGAGCAGTACTTC,CASSSGLAGANEQYF
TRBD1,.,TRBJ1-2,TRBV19,TGTGCCAGTAGTATTATGACACAGGGGGCGACTGGCTACACCTTC,CASSIMTQGATGYTF
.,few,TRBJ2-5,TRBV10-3,TGTGCCATCAGCGCCGACCCGACGGAGACCCAGTACTTC,CAISADPTETQYF
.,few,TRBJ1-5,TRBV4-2,TGTGCCAGCAGCCAAGATTTTCGGGGGCAGCCCCAGCATTTT,CASSQDFRGQPQHF
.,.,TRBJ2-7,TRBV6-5,TGTGCCAGCAGGTGGGGGCCCTCCTACGAGCAGTACTTC,CASRWGPSYEQYF
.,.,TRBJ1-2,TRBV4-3,TGCGCCAGCAGCCAAGACCCGCAGGCCGCCTATGGCTACACCTTC,CASSQDPQAAYGYTF
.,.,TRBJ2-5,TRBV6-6,TGTGCCAGCAGTTACCAGGGCGGCCAAGAGACCCAGTACTTC,CASSYQGGQETQYF
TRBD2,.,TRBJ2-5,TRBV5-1,TGCGCCAGCAGCTTTGGACTAGCGGGAGGGGAGACCCAGTACTTC,CASSFGLAGGETQYF
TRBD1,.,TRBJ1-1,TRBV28,TGTGCCAGCAGACTACCGGGACAGGGGAACACTGAAGCTTTCTTT,CASRLPGQGNTEAFF
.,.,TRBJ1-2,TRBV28,TGTGCCACCTCGACAGGATTAGGCTACACCTTC,CATSTGLGYTF
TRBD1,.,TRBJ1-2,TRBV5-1,TGCGCCAGCAGACAAGACAGGGGCTATGGCTACACCTTC,CASRQDRGYGYTF
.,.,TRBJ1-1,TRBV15,TGTGCCACCAGCGGAAGGGATGGGCTATTGAACACTGAAGCTTTCTTT,CATSGRDGLLNTEAFF
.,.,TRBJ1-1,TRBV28,TGTGCCAGCAGTTGGACCGGGGCCCGCGAAGCTTTCTTT,CASSWTGAREAFF
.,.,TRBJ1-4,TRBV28,TGTGCCAGCAGTTATTCGAGGGGAGGTGAAAAACTGTTTTTT,CASSYSRGGEKLFF
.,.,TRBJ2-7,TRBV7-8,TGTGCCAGCAGCTTATACAGACTCTACGAGCAGTACTTC,CASSLYRLYEQYF
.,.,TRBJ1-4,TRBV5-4,TGTGCCAGCAGCTTGGTGGGACCCCGGAGTGAAAAACTGTTTTTT,CASSLVGPRSEKLFF
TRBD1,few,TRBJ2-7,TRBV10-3,TGTGCCATCAGTGAGAGGGCGGGACAGGGGGCCTACGAGCAGTACTTC,CAISERAGQGAYEQYF
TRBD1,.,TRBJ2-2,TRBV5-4,TGTGCCAGCAGAAGGGACAGGGGGACCGGGGAGCTGTTTTTT,CASRRDRGTGELFF
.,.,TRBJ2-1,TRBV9,TGTGCCAGCAGCGGAGACCAGCGTGGGGGCAATGAGCAGTTCTTC,CASSGDQRGGNEQFF
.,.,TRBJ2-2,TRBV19,TGTGCCAGTAAAACACTCAGGGTCGGCACCGGGGAGCTGTTTTTT,CASKTLRVGTGELFF